Listed below are T cell receptor beta chains from one sample, sequenced in a study of blood T cell repertoires in COVID-19. The method was immunoSEQ multiplex PCR; TCRdb's version includes in-frame clones alone and lacks a portion of them. The profile shows tens of thousands of clones, roughly 83% of them singletons. The source material was peripheral blood. The receptor source for this set is a man between 25 and 39 years old with COVID-19, enrolled during active disease. The CDR3 runs from the conserved cysteine through the conserved F or W. The order of the fields is clone size, J gene, V gene, D gene, CDR3 protein, CDR3 DNA. A D gene is named only where the DNA matches it firmly. Part of the rows lack a size; the others show once, few, many or a class for expanded clones.

clone_size: NA
j_call: TRBJ1-5
v_call: TRBV30
d_call: NA
cdr3_aa: CAWSLGFYSNQPQHF
cdr3_nt: TGTGCCTGGTCGCTTGGCTTTTATAGCAATCAGCCCCAGCATTTT

clone_size: NA
j_call: TRBJ1-3
v_call: TRBV10-3
d_call: NA
cdr3_aa: CAISDQQGRNTIYF
cdr3_nt: TGTGCCATCAGTGATCAGCAGGGCCGGAACACCATATATTTT

clone_size: once
j_call: TRBJ2-2
v_call: TRBV7-6
d_call: NA
cdr3_aa: CASSLMGAGNTGELFF
cdr3_nt: TGTGCCAGCAGTCTAATGGGAGCGGGGAACACCGGGGAGCTGTTTTTT

clone_size: NA
j_call: TRBJ2-3
v_call: TRBV7-2
d_call: TRBD2
cdr3_aa: CASRLRAGVPDTQYF
cdr3_nt: TGTGCCAGCAGGCTTAGGGCGGGAGTCCCAGATACGCAGTATTTT

clone_size: NA
j_call: TRBJ1-3
v_call: TRBV9
d_call: NA
cdr3_aa: CASSVDPLRGNTIYF
cdr3_nt: TGTGCCAGCAGCGTAGACCCACTGCGAGGAAACACCATATATTTT

clone_size: once
j_call: TRBJ1-1
v_call: TRBV7-9
d_call: NA
cdr3_aa: CASSWGDAEAFF
cdr3_nt: TGTGCCAGCAGCTGGGGGGACGCTGAAGCTTTCTTT

clone_size: once
j_call: TRBJ1-5
v_call: TRBV4-3
d_call: NA
cdr3_aa: CASSYRTAQPRQPQHF
cdr3_nt: TGCGCCAGCAGCTACCGGACAGCCCAACCCCGTCAGCCCCAGCATTTT

clone_size: NA
j_call: TRBJ1-2
v_call: TRBV5-5
d_call: NA
cdr3_aa: CASSLAGQAHNYGYTF
cdr3_nt: TGTGCCAGCAGCCTAGCTGGCCAGGCCCATAACTATGGCTACACCTTC

clone_size: NA
j_call: TRBJ1-1
v_call: TRBV6-2/TRBV6-3
d_call: NA
cdr3_aa: CASSYEGSGEAFF
cdr3_nt: TGTGCCAGCAGTTACGAGGGTTCGGGTGAAGCTTTCTTT

clone_size: NA
j_call: TRBJ2-5
v_call: TRBV3-1/TRBV3-2
d_call: TRBD1
cdr3_aa: CASSRRGQGTREAQYF
cdr3_nt: TGTGCCAGCAGCCGTCGGGGACAGGGGACCCGAGAGGCCCAGTACTTC

clone_size: once
j_call: TRBJ2-7
v_call: TRBV6-2/TRBV6-3
d_call: NA
cdr3_aa: CASSYGGESSYEQYF
cdr3_nt: TGTGCCAGCAGTTACGGCGGGGAGAGCTCCTACGAGCAGTACTTC

clone_size: few
j_call: TRBJ1-5
v_call: TRBV11-2
d_call: NA
cdr3_aa: CASSLSGGDQPQHF
cdr3_nt: TGTGCCAGCAGCTTATCGGGGGGCGATCAGCCCCAGCATTTT

clone_size: NA
j_call: TRBJ2-1
v_call: TRBV3-1/TRBV3-2
d_call: TRBD2
cdr3_aa: CASSLGLEVGNEQFF
cdr3_nt: TGTGCCAGCAGCCTAGGACTAGAAGTGGGCAATGAGCAGTTCTTC

clone_size: NA
j_call: TRBJ2-1
v_call: TRBV7-2
d_call: TRBD2
cdr3_aa: CASSLVFLAGGVNEQFF
cdr3_nt: TGTGCCAGCAGCTTAGTGTTCCTAGCGGGAGGGGTCAATGAGCAGTTCTTC

clone_size: few
j_call: TRBJ1-1
v_call: TRBV5-4
d_call: NA
cdr3_aa: CASSSTVMNTEAFF
cdr3_nt: TGTGCCAGCAGCTCGACAGTCATGAACACTGAAGCTTTCTTT

clone_size: NA
j_call: TRBJ2-7
v_call: TRBV27
d_call: TRBD2
cdr3_aa: CASSSLAGGLPYEQYF
cdr3_nt: TGTGCCAGCAGCTCTCTAGCGGGAGGCCTACCCTACGAGCAGTACTTC

clone_size: NA
j_call: TRBJ2-5
v_call: TRBV11-2
d_call: TRBD2
cdr3_aa: CASTPMGGGETQYF
cdr3_nt: TGTGCCAGCACCCCTATGGGGGGAGGGGAGACCCAGTACTTC

clone_size: NA
j_call: TRBJ1-5
v_call: TRBV29-1
d_call: NA
cdr3_aa: CSVAQGLLGNQPQHF
cdr3_nt: TGCAGCGTTGCCCAGGGGCTGTTAGGGAATCAGCCCCAGCATTTT

clone_size: NA
j_call: TRBJ2-7
v_call: TRBV5-4
d_call: NA
cdr3_aa: CASSPRDFTYEQYF
cdr3_nt: TGTGCCAGCAGCCCCCGGGACTTTACCTACGAGCAGTACTTC

clone_size: few
j_call: TRBJ1-5
v_call: TRBV10-3
d_call: NA
cdr3_aa: CAISESENEPQHF
cdr3_nt: TGTGCCATCAGTGAGTCGGAGAATGAGCCCCAGCATTTT

clone_size: NA
j_call: TRBJ1-2
v_call: TRBV19
d_call: NA
cdr3_aa: CASSSWESRYGYTF
cdr3_nt: TGTGCCAGTAGTTCCTGGGAGTCTAGGTATGGCTACACCTTC

clone_size: NA
j_call: TRBJ2-2
v_call: TRBV24-1
d_call: NA
cdr3_aa: CATSDKADFKPAGELFF
cdr3_nt: TGTGCCACCAGTGATAAAGCGGACTTTAAGCCGGCGGGGGAGCTGTTTTTT

clone_size: NA
j_call: TRBJ1-5
v_call: TRBV12-3/TRBV12-4
d_call: NA
cdr3_aa: CASSYRPHQPQHF
cdr3_nt: TGTGCCAGCAGTTACAGGCCGCATCAGCCCCAGCATTTT

clone_size: NA
j_call: TRBJ2-7
v_call: TRBV6-6
d_call: TRBD2
cdr3_aa: CASSYTGTSSYEQYF
cdr3_nt: TGTGCCAGCAGTTATACCGGGACTAGCTCCTACGAGCAGTACTTC

clone_size: NA
j_call: TRBJ1-2
v_call: TRBV28
d_call: TRBD1
cdr3_aa: CASSFSTPGTGGVYGYTF
cdr3_nt: TGTGCCAGCAGTTTTTCCACCCCCGGGACAGGGGGTGTCTATGGCTACACCTTC

clone_size: NA
j_call: TRBJ1-5
v_call: TRBV19
d_call: NA
cdr3_aa: CATRVTLRNSNQPQHF
cdr3_nt: TGTGCCACCCGAGTCACCCTCAGGAATAGCAATCAGCCCCAGCATTTT

clone_size: NA
j_call: TRBJ2-5
v_call: TRBV27
d_call: TRBD1
cdr3_aa: CASSSRQGQETQYF
cdr3_nt: TGTGCCAGCAGTTCCCGACAGGGACAAGAGACCCAGTACTTC

clone_size: NA
j_call: TRBJ1-5
v_call: TRBV28
d_call: TRBD1
cdr3_aa: CASSLRDRNSNQPQHF
cdr3_nt: TGTGCCAGCAGTCTCCGGGACAGGAATAGCAATCAGCCCCAGCATTTT

clone_size: NA
j_call: TRBJ1-1
v_call: TRBV6-6
d_call: TRBD1
cdr3_aa: CASSYKGAEAFF
cdr3_nt: TGTGCCAGCAGTTACAAGGGGGCGGAAGCTTTCTTT

clone_size: NA
j_call: TRBJ1-2
v_call: TRBV28
d_call: TRBD1
cdr3_aa: CACSRTGLRGYTF
cdr3_nt: TGTGCCTGTTCGCGGACAGGGCTAAGGGGCTACACCTTC

clone_size: NA
j_call: TRBJ2-2
v_call: TRBV18
d_call: TRBD2
cdr3_aa: CASSPPTSGRTGELFF
cdr3_nt: TGTGCCAGCTCACCTCCGACTAGCGGGAGAACCGGGGAGCTGTTTTTT

clone_size: once
j_call: TRBJ1-4
v_call: TRBV30
d_call: NA
cdr3_aa: CAWSVLVNEKLFF
cdr3_nt: TGTGCCTGGAGTGTACTGGTAAATGAAAAACTGTTTTTT

clone_size: once
j_call: TRBJ1-2
v_call: TRBV5-4
d_call: NA
cdr3_aa: CASSAGPGTNPYGYTF
cdr3_nt: TGTGCCAGCAGCGCGGGTCCAGGAACCAACCCCTATGGCTACACCTTC

clone_size: NA
j_call: TRBJ2-7
v_call: TRBV11-2
d_call: TRBD1
cdr3_aa: CASSLGWTGKPREQYF
cdr3_nt: TGTGCCAGCAGCTTAGGCTGGACAGGGAAACCTCGGGAGCAGTACTTC

clone_size: NA
j_call: TRBJ2-1
v_call: TRBV23-1
d_call: TRBD2
cdr3_aa: CASSHLWVTSGYNEQFF
cdr3_nt: TGCGCCAGCAGTCATCTGTGGGTGACTAGCGGGTACAATGAGCAGTTCTTC

clone_size: few
j_call: TRBJ2-1
v_call: TRBV2
d_call: TRBD1
cdr3_aa: CASSALGTGDTEQFF
cdr3_nt: TGTGCCAGCAGTGCCCTCGGGACAGGGGATACTGAGCAGTTCTTC

clone_size: NA
j_call: TRBJ2-5
v_call: TRBV7-2
d_call: TRBD2
cdr3_aa: CASSLRLAGGRSGETQYF
cdr3_nt: TGTGCCAGCAGCTTAAGACTAGCGGGAGGGAGGAGTGGAGAGACCCAGTACTTC

clone_size: NA
j_call: TRBJ2-4
v_call: TRBV5-1
d_call: TRBD2
cdr3_aa: CASSPEGRGGFAKNIQYF
cdr3_nt: TGCGCCAGCAGCCCGGAGGGCCGGGGAGGGTTCGCCAAAAACATTCAGTACTTC

clone_size: NA
j_call: TRBJ2-3
v_call: TRBV7-2
d_call: NA
cdr3_aa: CASSSRLGTDTQYF
cdr3_nt: TGTGCCAGCAGCTCCCGACTGGGCACAGATACGCAGTATTTT

clone_size: once
j_call: TRBJ1-2
v_call: TRBV2
d_call: NA
cdr3_aa: CASSPSPGGDGYTF
cdr3_nt: TGTGCCAGCAGTCCCAGTCCGGGGGGGGACGGCTACACCTTC

clone_size: NA
j_call: TRBJ2-7
v_call: TRBV19
d_call: NA
cdr3_aa: CASSWGSGGAYEQYF
cdr3_nt: TGTGCCAGTAGTTGGGGCTCGGGCGGAGCCTACGAGCAGTACTTC

clone_size: NA
j_call: TRBJ2-5
v_call: TRBV10-3
d_call: TRBD2
cdr3_aa: CACGLAGGQETQYF
cdr3_nt: TGTGCCTGCGGGCTAGCGGGTGGCCAAGAGACCCAGTACTTC

clone_size: NA
j_call: TRBJ2-1
v_call: TRBV6-5
d_call: TRBD2
cdr3_aa: CASSYSLAEYNEQFF
cdr3_nt: TGTGCCAGCAGTTATAGTCTAGCGGAGTACAATGAGCAGTTCTTC

clone_size: NA
j_call: TRBJ1-5
v_call: TRBV19
d_call: NA
cdr3_aa: CASGGSNQPQHF
cdr3_nt: TGTGCCAGTGGGGGGAGCAATCAGCCCCAGCATTTT

clone_size: once
j_call: TRBJ2-7
v_call: TRBV18
d_call: TRBD1
cdr3_aa: CASSRTTGNYEQYF
cdr3_nt: TGTGCCAGCTCCCGCACGACAGGGAACTACGAGCAGTACTTC

clone_size: NA
j_call: TRBJ2-1
v_call: TRBV6-4
d_call: TRBD2
cdr3_aa: CASSVLARNNEQFF
cdr3_nt: TGTGCCAGCAGTGTACTAGCGAGAAACAATGAGCAGTTCTTC

clone_size: NA
j_call: TRBJ1-1
v_call: TRBV28
d_call: NA
cdr3_aa: CASRGSASPTEAFF
cdr3_nt: TGTGCCAGCAGAGGCAGCGCATCACCCACTGAAGCTTTCTTT

clone_size: NA
j_call: TRBJ1-2
v_call: TRBV14
d_call: NA
cdr3_aa: CASSQVGREDYGYTF
cdr3_nt: TGTGCCAGCAGCCAAGTTGGCAGGGAAGACTATGGCTACACCTTC

clone_size: NA
j_call: TRBJ2-7
v_call: TRBV2
d_call: TRBD2
cdr3_aa: CASSPTSGSMYEQYF
cdr3_nt: TGTGCCAGCAGTCCCACTAGCGGGAGTATGTACGAGCAGTACTTC

clone_size: NA
j_call: TRBJ2-6
v_call: TRBV11-2
d_call: NA
cdr3_aa: CASSFPSAGTGANVLTF
cdr3_nt: TGTGCCAGCAGCTTCCCAAGTGCAGGGACTGGGGCCAACGTCCTGACTTTC

clone_size: NA
j_call: TRBJ2-1
v_call: TRBV30
d_call: TRBD2
cdr3_aa: CAWATGGAGNEQFF
cdr3_nt: TGTGCCTGGGCCACCGGGGGGGCAGGTAATGAGCAGTTCTTC

clone_size: NA
j_call: TRBJ2-7
v_call: TRBV19
d_call: TRBD1
cdr3_aa: CASEPGQGLYEQYF
cdr3_nt: TGTGCCAGTGAGCCGGGACAGGGGTTGTACGAGCAGTACTTC

clone_size: NA
j_call: TRBJ1-5
v_call: TRBV19
d_call: TRBD1
cdr3_aa: CASRTTGESNQPQHF
cdr3_nt: TGTGCCAGTAGAACCACAGGGGAAAGCAATCAGCCCCAGCATTTT

clone_size: NA
j_call: TRBJ2-1
v_call: TRBV9
d_call: TRBD2
cdr3_aa: CASSVAGGNEQFF
cdr3_nt: TGTGCCAGCAGCGTAGCGGGGGGCAATGAGCAGTTCTTC

clone_size: once
j_call: TRBJ2-3
v_call: TRBV3-1/TRBV3-2
d_call: TRBD2
cdr3_aa: CASSPSGYTDTQYF
cdr3_nt: TGTGCCAGCAGCCCTAGCGGCTACACAGATACGCAGTATTTT

clone_size: once
j_call: TRBJ2-1
v_call: TRBV5-4
d_call: TRBD1
cdr3_aa: CASSSDRGSYNEQFF
cdr3_nt: TGTGCCAGCAGCTCAGACAGGGGCTCCTACAATGAGCAGTTCTTC

clone_size: NA
j_call: TRBJ1-1
v_call: TRBV28
d_call: TRBD1
cdr3_aa: CASTRQGARSTEAFF
cdr3_nt: TGTGCCAGCACTCGGCAGGGGGCTCGGAGCACTGAAGCTTTCTTT